This passage covers 18 T cell receptor beta chains from one sample sequenced in a study of CD8 T cells in Susac syndrome. It was with random hexamers that roughly 0.5 to 1 ug RNA was reverse transcribed. Each CDR3 protein gets one entry after TCRdb re-called the immunoSEQ multiplex PCR reads with MiXCR. This table holds approximately 120,000 distinct CDR3 sequences, approximately 96% found once. Sequenced sample: CD4+ T cells from PBMCs. The origin of the receptors is a human donor in good health.

This rearrangement joins TRBV4-1 to TRBJ1-1; weak D call: TRBD1 (5 bases). V dropped 1 base and J dropped 4 bases, with 13 bases sitting between them. This CDR3 spans 15 amino acids. Per germline, CDR1 MGHRA and CDR2 YSYEKL. The CDR3 is CASSQGGRATTEAFF. The CDR3 DNA is TGCGCCAGCAGCCAAGGGGGCAGGGCCACCACTGAAGCTTTCTTT.

J is TRBJ2-2 and V is TRBV7-6; TRBD1 agrees at 9 bases. V lost 5 bases to trimming and J lost 5 bases; unmatched junction nucleotides: 6. The CDR3 has 15 amino acids. Germline V lookup: CDR1 SGHVS, CDR2 FNYEAQ. The CDR3 spells CASSPGQGRTGELFF. CDR3 nucleotides: TGTGCCAGCAGCCCGGGACAGGGTAGGACCGGGGAGCTGTTTTTT.

J is TRBJ2-1 and V is TRBV7-2, with no clear D. The CDR3 extends over 16 amino acids. CDR1 SGHTA and CDR2 FQGNSA come from the germline V gene. Trimming took 0 bases from V and 2 from J, leaving 11 bases between them. CDR3 sequence: CASSLAPYLPYNEQFF. The CDR3 DNA sequence: TGTGCCAGCAGCTTAGCTCCCTATTTACCCTACAATGAGCAGTTCTTC. The whole variable domain, remainder taken from reference TRBV7-2 and TRBJ2-1, is GAGVSQSPSNKVTEKGKDVELRCDPISGHTALYWYRQSLGQGLEFLIYFQGNSAPDKSGLPSDRFSAERTGGSVSTLTIQRTQQEDSAVYLCASSLAPYLPYNEQFFGPGTRLTVL.

This sequence joins TRBV4-2 and TRBJ2-2; the D call may be TRBD1 or TRBD2 (5 bases each). V was clipped by 0 bases and J by 4 bases, with 9 bases between them. This CDR3 region has 15 residues. Germline V lookup: CDR1 LGHNA, CDR2 YNFKEQ. The CDR3 protein is CASSQDAGSTGELFF. The CDR3 DNA follows: TGTGCCAGCAGCCAAGATGCAGGGAGCACCGGGGAGCTGTTTTTT.

The chain recombines TRBV9 with TRBJ1-4; no clear D. Germline loops: CDR1 SGDLS, CDR2 YYNGEE. The CDR3 contains 13 residues. The ends were cut back, 2 bases at V and 8 bases at J, with 10 bases in the middle. The CDR3 DNA follows: TGTGCCAGCAGCGTGGACGGTAGGGAAAAACTGTTTTTT. This translates into CASSVDGREKLFF.

V gene TRBV6-4 combines with J gene TRBJ1-5; no clear D gene. The CDR3 spans 14 residues. V lost 6 bases to trimming and J lost 2 bases, with 11 bases between them. The germline V gene encodes CDR1 MRHNA and CDR2 SNTAGT. The CDR3 nucleotides are TGTGCCAGCAGCCCGGACCCTGGCAATCAGCCCCAGCATTTT. Translated: CASSPDPGNQPQHF.

Here the CDR3 reads CASSLETGGGETQYF. CDR3 in DNA: TGTGCCAGCAGCTTAGAAACGGGAGGAGGAGAGACCCAGTACTTC. The chain recombines TRBV13 with TRBJ2-5; 7 nucleotides align to TRBD2. Looked up from germline, CDR1 is PRHDT and CDR2 is FYEKMQ (reference sequence). This CDR3 has 15 residues. V shed 1 base and J 4 bases; nucleotides not matched to a gene: 6.

The rearrangement joins TRBV29-1 to TRBJ2-1; no firm D call. V was shortened by 4 bases and J by 5 bases, with 9 bases between the two germline ends. This CDR3 has 12 residues. CDR1 is SQVTM, CDR2 ANQGSEA, per germline. The CDR3, as DNA: TGCAGCGTTGTTCGGTCAGACAATGAGCAGTTCTTC. Amino acid sequence: CSVVRSDNEQFF.

V is TRBV19 and J is TRBJ2-7; perhaps TRBD2 as D (5 bases). The length of the CDR3 is 15 residues. The germline V and J ends were trimmed by 5 bases and 1 base, with 15 bases remaining between them. Germline V lookup: CDR1 LNHDA, CDR2 SQIVND (reference sequence). The CDR3 loop is CASSLGWTGSYEQYF. Written as DNA, the CDR3 is TGTGCCAGTAGTCTCGGTTGGACTGGATCCTACGAGCAGTACTTC.

The chain employs TRBV7-9 and TRBJ2-1; the D gene is possibly TRBD2 (6 bases). The V end was cut by 8 bases, the J end by 3 bases, with 14 bases between. The V gene's germline CDR1 is SEHNR and CDR2 FQNEAQ (reference sequence). The CDR3 totals 14 residues. CDR3 region: CASLGRESYNEQFF. CDR3 nucleotides: TGTGCCAGCCTGGGACGGGAGAGCTACAATGAGCAGTTCTTC.

The chain employs TRBV5-6 and TRBJ2-3; 11 nucleotides match TRBD2. Germline values: CDR1 SGHDT, CDR2 YYEEEE. There are 17 residues in the CDR3. The V segment lost 4 bases and the J segment 4 bases; nucleotides outside the gene matches: 11. The CDR3, as DNA: TGTGCCAGCAGCGGGCCCAGGGCTAGCGGGAGGCCAGATACGCAGTATTTT. This translates into CASSGPRASGRPDTQYF.

The rearrangement links TRBV19 to TRBJ2-7; 11 bases map to TRBD2. The CDR3 contains 16 residues. The germline CDR1 and CDR2 sequences are LNHDA and SQIVND (reference sequence). V lost 5 bases and J lost 1; bases outside the gene matches: 7. CDR3 bases: TGTGCCAGTAGTGACCTAGCGGGAGGACCTTCCTACGAGCAGTACTTC. Amino acids: CASSDLAGGPSYEQYF.

V usage is TRBV29-1 and J usage is TRBJ2-2; D may match TRBD1 or TRBD2 (5 bases each). Trimming took 4 bases from V and 4 from J, leaving 16 bases between them. Germline assignment: CDR1 SQVTM and CDR2 ANQGSEA. The CDR3 is 15 amino acids. CDR3 DNA sequence: TGCAGCGTTGTCCGGCAGGGAGTAGCCACCGGGGAGCTGTTTTTT. Encoded protein: CSVVRQGVATGELFF.

The chain recombines TRBV20-1 with TRBJ2-3, with a possible D match to TRBD2 (5 bases). CDR3 length: 13 amino acids. V was pared by 4 bases and J by 0 bases, with 8 bases between. Germline CDR1 DFQATT, CDR2 SNEGSKA (reference sequence). The CDR3 bases are TGCAGTGCTAAACGCGGGAGCACAGATACGCAGTATTTT. Its translation is CSAKRGSTDTQYF.

CDR3 amino acids: CASSSLGGRDTGELFF. The CDR3 DNA follows: TGTGCCAGCAGCTCCCTAGGGGGACGGGACACCGGGGAGCTGTTTTTT. This chain connects TRBV5-6 to TRBJ2-2; weak D call: TRBD1 (6 bases). Trimming removed 3 bases from V and 3 bases from J, with 15 bases in between. The CDR3 runs to 16 residues. CDR1 SGHDT and CDR2 YYEEEE come from the germline V gene.

The V call is TRBV5-1, the J call TRBJ1-3; D is perhaps TRBD1 (6 bases). CDR1 is SGHRS and CDR2 is YFSETQ in the germline V gene. The CDR3 has 15 residues. V lost 4 bases and J lost 0, with 11 bases in between. CDR3 sequence reads: CASSRLGASGNTIYF. As DNA, the CDR3 is TGCGCCAGCAGCCGATTGGGGGCCTCTGGAAACACCATATATTTT.

For the CDR3, the DNA is TGCAGTACAGGGAACTCCTACGAGCAGTACTTC. Protein: CSTGNSYEQYF. The V and J genes are TRBV20-1 and TRBJ2-7, with D perhaps matching TRBD1 (6 bases). V dropped 8 bases and J dropped 0 bases, with 8 bases sitting between them. The CDR3 runs 11 residues. Germline assignment: CDR1 DFQATT and CDR2 SNEGSKA (reference sequence).

The CDR3 here is CASSLFDGSGYNEQFF. For the CDR3, the DNA is TGTGCCAGCAGCTTGTTCGACGGGAGTGGCTACAATGAGCAGTTCTTC. The chain recombines TRBV5-6 with TRBJ2-1; D perhaps matches TRBD2 (6 bases). This CDR3 comprises 16 residues. V shed 1 base and J shed 3 bases, with 14 bases lying between them. CDR1 is SGHDT, CDR2 YYEEEE, per germline. Based on the CDR3 plus reference TRBV5-6 and TRBJ2-1, the full variable domain is DAGVTQSPTHLIKTRGQQVTLRCSPKSGHDTVSWYQQALGQGPQFIFQYYEEEERQRGNFPDRFSGHQFPNYSSELNVNALLLGDSALYLCASSLFDGSGYNEQFFGPGTRLTVL.